The present entry profiles one T cell receptor beta chain with its context. Its specificity is not known. The data belong to a study of identical twins. Notes on the study in general: Compared with models, monozygotic twins showed more out-of-frame TCR alpha sharing.

A universal primer site was incorporated via template switching, and the cDNA contained unique molecular identifiers. TCRdb reprocessed the 5' RACE reads with MiXCR, giving one entry per CDR3 protein. The data contain hundreds of thousands of distinct CDR3 sequences, approximately 7.8% of them singletons. Everyone who gave samples was a healthy Caucasian. The CDR3 covers 13 residues. The junction had 9 bases not matched to a gene; V was cut back by 8 bases and J by 6 bases. Germline CDR1 and CDR2: SNHLY and FYNNEI. Another study also made use of these data, one on yellow fever vaccine responses in identical twins. According to that study: The authors reported partly convergent, partly personalized vaccine responses in identical twins.

This clonotype was sampled from a woman aged 18-29 years in good health. The sample consisted of CD8+ T cells sorted from blood. This chain uses TRBV2 with TRBJ1-2, with TRBD1 matching 7 bases. CDR3: CASYEDRVDGYTF. DNA of the CDR3: TGTGCCAGCTATGAAGACAGGGTTGATGGCTACACCTTC.